This section outlines one TCR beta chain sequence together with its context. Time point in this sample: peak reinfection, 3 to 8 weeks after reinfection detection. The sorted cells went straight to TCR sequencing with no prior in vitro expansion. This sample is part of a study of memory CD8 T cells in hepatitis C reinfection. Method: immunoSEQ multiplex PCR; TCRdb's copy keeps in-frame clones and lacks some. The sample records roughly 43,000 clones, 88% being singletons. CDR1 is SEHNR, CDR2 FQNEAQ, per germline (reference sequence). This CDR3 comprises 16 residues. V shed 4 bases, J shed 6 bases, and the junction held 12 bases outside the gene matches.

The sequenced sample was naive CD8+ T cells sorted from blood. The sequence was obtained from a young man with hepatitis C virus infection. This rearrangement joins TRBV7-9 to TRBJ2-1, with 7 bases lining up with TRBD2. As DNA, the CDR3 is TGTGCCAGCAGCTGGGGCACTGGGACTAATGCCAATGAGCAGTTCTTC. It specifies CASSWGTGTNANEQFF.